Detailed here is one T cell receptor (beta chain). Antigen unknown. These data come from a study of CXCR3-negative and CXCR3-positive naive CD8 T cells. Germline V gene sequence: CDR1 SGHVS, CDR2 FNYEAQ. The CDR3 consists of 15 residues. Naive CD8+ T cells showed a CD45RO-CCR7+CD27+CD95- phenotype. In preparing the TRB cDNA libraries, 5' RACE with UMI labels was used. From its re-call of the 5' RACE reads, TCRdb lists each CDR3 protein once, without DNA. The sample's table shows tens of thousands of distinct CDR3 sequences. Overall study findings and caveats: Similar TRBV-TRBJ usage characterized naive CXCR3-negative and CXCR3-positive cells; memory cells differed. No difference in surface CD5 was seen between naive subsets, and TCR strength was inferred from TRB CDR3 properties.

This receptor was taken from a human donor in good health. Some clones in this sample may be carry-over from other donors' samples. The chain combines TRBV7-6 with TRBJ2-3; the D call of TRBD1 rests on TCRdb alone, since no DNA is present to check it. Sequencing was performed on naive CXCR3- CD8+ T cells from blood. Subset: CD45RO-CCR7+CD27+CD95- naive CD8+ T cells lacking CXCR3 (TNR3-). The CDR3 here is CASSPPGIGTDTQYF.